This record concerns one T cell receptor beta chain sequence. This record comes from a study of T cells in Graves' hyperthyroidism and ophthalmopathy. V lost 4 bases and J 9 bases, leaving 10 bases between the germline ends. The CDR3 consists of 12 residues. The germline CDR1 and CDR2 sequences are MDHEN and SYDVKM. RNA transcripts yielded amplified TCR beta CDR3 regions. The TCR CDR3 was amplified in a first-round RT-PCR using the HTBI primer set. TCRdb reprocessed the multiplex PCR reads with MiXCR, giving one entry per CDR3 protein. The data show hundreds of thousands of distinct CDR3 sequences, 14% seen once.

This sequence joins TRBV28 and TRBJ2-1, with D possibly called TRBD1 or TRBD2 (5 bases each). The sequenced sample consisted of blood. This TCR was sampled from a woman between 35 and 50 years old with Graves' hyperthyroidism. The CDR3 sequence: CASSSGDVEQFF. CDR3 sequence (DNA): TGTGCCAGCAGTTCCGGGGACGTTGAGCAGTTCTTC.